The 10 T cell receptor beta chains reported below all come from one sample, sequenced in a study of shared clonotypes between healthy human individuals. Measured with immunoSEQ multiplex PCR; TCRdb has only the in-frame clones, and not every one. The repertoire holds 950,000 to 1,200,000 clones, with roughly 77% as singletons. The sequenced material came from memory CD4+ T cells from PBMCs. Subset given: CD45RA-negative fraction. The receptor source for this set is a young man in good health. Some clones in this sample may be carry-over from other donors' samples.

The rearrangement links TRBV7-9 to TRBJ2-3, with no clear D. V was cut by 1 base and J by 7 bases, with 9 bases left in between. Germline CDR1 SEHNR, CDR2 FQNEAQ (reference sequence). The CDR3 is 13 amino acids. The CDR3 spells CASSLVGPNTQYF. CDR3 DNA: TGTGCCAGCAGCTTAGTCGGTCCCAATACGCAGTATTTT.

This chain joins TRBV5-1 and TRBJ1-3; 10 bases fit TRBD1. CDR3 size: 19 residues. Trimming at V came to 0 bases and at J to 0 bases, leaving 9 bases not matched to a gene. Germline assignment: CDR1 SGHRS and CDR2 YFSETQ. In nucleotides, the CDR3 is TGCGCCAGCAGCTTGGCGCCCCCGGGACAGGGGAGCTCTGGAAACACCATATATTTT. It yields the protein CASSLAPPGQGSSGNTIYF.

The CDR3 sequence: CASSFGGTNQNTIYF. The CDR3 coding sequence is TGTGCCAGCAGCTTCGGCGGGACAAATCAAAACACCATATATTTT. The chain has TRBV5-6 and TRBJ1-3, with D perhaps matching TRBD1 (6 bases). V lost 2 bases to trimming and J lost 6 bases, with 15 bases between them. The germline gives CDR1 SGHDT, CDR2 YYEEEE. The CDR3 has 15 amino acids.

V gene TRBV30 combines with J gene TRBJ2-5; 8 bases are a match to TRBD1. The CDR3 consists of 15 residues. The germline gives CDR1 GTSNPN, CDR2 SVGIG (reference sequence). Trimming removed 4 bases from V and 5 bases from J; junction bases left unmatched: 12. CDR3 sequence reads: CAWTIGAGGLETQYF. In DNA, the CDR3 is TGTGCCTGGACCATTGGTGCAGGGGGCCTTGAGACCCAGTACTTC.

This clone appeared once. The rearrangement uses TRBV4-1 and TRBJ1-5; D remains ambiguous. This CDR3 is built from 17 residues. CDR1 is MGHRA, CDR2 YSYEKL, per germline. Trimming stripped 4 bases from V and 4 bases from J, with 20 bases between. This chain's CDR3 is CASSPAGSGGRNQPQHF. CDR3 nucleotides: TGCGCCAGCAGCCCGGCCGGCTCGGGAGGGAGAAATCAGCCCCAGCATTTT.

V usage is TRBV7-3 and J usage is TRBJ2-5; tentatively, D is TRBD1 (6 bases). Germline V lookup: CDR1 SGHTA, CDR2 FQGTGA. The CDR3 spans 15 residues. The V gene lost 0 bases and the J gene lost 6 bases, with 14 bases spanning the gap. In DNA, the CDR3 is TGTGCCAGCAGCTTAACGGGACAAGGGCAGCAGACCCAGTACTTC. Translated, it gives CASSLTGQGQQTQYF. The full variable domain, its missing parts supplied by reference TRBV7-3 and TRBJ2-5, is GAGVSQTPSNKVTEKGKYVELRCDPISGHTALYWYRQSLGQGPEFLIYFQGTGAADDSGLPNDRFFAVRPEGSVSTLKIQRTERGDSAVYLCASSLTGQGQQTQYFGPGTRLLVL.

The chain joins TRBV7-9 to TRBJ2-1, with 9 bases matching TRBD2. CDR3 length: 19 amino acids. V lost 4 bases, J lost 7 bases, and 20 bases stayed unmatched. CDR1 and CDR2 (germline): SEHNR, FQNEAQ (reference sequence). Here the CDR3 DNA reads TGTGCCAGCAGCTGGGTTAGCGGCGGGAGGGCCGGAGGGCATAATGAGCAGTTCTTC. Protein: CASSWVSGGRAGGHNEQFF.

The rearrangement links TRBV9 to TRBJ1-3, with D perhaps matching TRBD1 (5 bases). From germline, CDR1 is SGDLS and CDR2 YYNGEE. V lost 4 bases to trimming and J lost 2 bases, with 16 bases between them. The CDR3 contains 16 residues. DNA for the CDR3: TGTGCCAGCAGCACGACTCAGGGCAGGGCTGGAAACACCATATATTTT. Translation: CASSTTQGRAGNTIYF.

The CDR3 sequence: CASSSGPSGYNEQFF. The CDR3 DNA reads TGTGCCAGCAGCTCAGGGCCTAGCGGCTACAATGAGCAGTTCTTC. This rearrangement joins TRBV5-5 to TRBJ2-1; 7 bases are a match to TRBD2. Germline CDR1 and CDR2: SGHKS and YYEKEE (reference sequence). Germline trimming cut 3 bases from V and 3 bases from J; bases unmatched to any gene: 6. CDR3 length: 15 residues.

The chain uses TRBV7-9 and TRBJ2-4; perhaps TRBD2 as D (6 bases). Germline CDR1 reads SEHNR; CDR2 reads FQNEAQ (reference sequence). CDR3 length equals 15 residues. V was clipped by 0 bases and J by 8 bases, with 14 bases between them. The CDR3 is CASSLAGGHGDIQYF. The CDR3 region has the DNA TGTGCCAGCAGCTTAGCGGGAGGCCATGGGGACATTCAGTACTTC.